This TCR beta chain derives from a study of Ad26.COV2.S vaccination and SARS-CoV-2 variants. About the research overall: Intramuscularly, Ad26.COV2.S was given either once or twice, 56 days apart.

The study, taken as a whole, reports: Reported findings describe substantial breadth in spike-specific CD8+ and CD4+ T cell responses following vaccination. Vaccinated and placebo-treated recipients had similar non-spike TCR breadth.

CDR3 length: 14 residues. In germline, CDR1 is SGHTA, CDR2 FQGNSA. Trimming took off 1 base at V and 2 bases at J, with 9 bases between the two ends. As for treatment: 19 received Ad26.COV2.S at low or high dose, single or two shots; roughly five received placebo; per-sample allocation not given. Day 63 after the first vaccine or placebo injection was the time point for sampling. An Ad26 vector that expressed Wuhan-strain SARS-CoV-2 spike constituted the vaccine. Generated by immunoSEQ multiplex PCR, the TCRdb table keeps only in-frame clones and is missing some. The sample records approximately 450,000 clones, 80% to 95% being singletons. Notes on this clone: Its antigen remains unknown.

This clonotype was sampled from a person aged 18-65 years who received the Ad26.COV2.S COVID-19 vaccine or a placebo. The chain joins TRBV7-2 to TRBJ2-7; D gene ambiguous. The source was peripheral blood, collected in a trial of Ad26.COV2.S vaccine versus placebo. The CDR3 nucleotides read TGTGCCAGCAGCTTAGTAAGGGAAACCTACGAGCAGTACTTC. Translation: CASSLVRETYEQYF.